These 7 T cell receptor beta chains originate from one sample sequenced in a study of blood T cell repertoires in COVID-19. Method: immunoSEQ multiplex PCR; TCRdb's copy keeps in-frame clones and lacks some. The table includes roughly 200,000 clones, around 80% detected once. Sequencing input: peripheral blood. The source is a human donor in a cohort sampled during active COVID-19.

The rearrangement uses TRBV18 and TRBJ1-3; a possible D gene is TRBD1 (6 bases). V lost 6 bases, J lost 2 bases, and 11 bases lay in between. This CDR3 is 14 amino acids long. The V gene's germline CDR1 is KGHSH and CDR2 LQKENI. The CDR3 coding sequence is TGTGCCAGCTCCCCAAACAGGGCTGGAAACACCATATATTTT. Translated, it gives CASSPNRAGNTIYF. Full variable domain (outside the CDR3, taken from reference TRBV18 and TRBJ1-3): NAGVMQNPRHLVRRRGQEARLRCSPMKGHSHVYWYRQLPEEGLKFMVYLQKENIIDESGMPKERFSAEFPKEGPSILRIQQVVRGDSAAYFCASSPNRAGNTIYFGEGSWLTVV.

The chain joins TRBV5-1 to TRBJ2-7; TRBD2 agrees at 11 bases. This CDR3 has 14 residues. Germline V gene lookup returns CDR1 SGHRS and CDR2 YFSETQ. V lost 4 bases, J lost 3 bases, and 3 bases stayed unmatched. CDR3 coding DNA: TGCGCCAGCAGCCCCGGGACTAGCGGCTACGAGCAGTACTTC. It is translated as CASSPGTSGYEQYF.

This chain links TRBV1 with TRBJ2-5; the table's TRBD1 call for D was not verified on the DNA. TRBV1 is a pseudogene segment. The CDR3 has 17 amino acids. CDR3 DNA sequence: TGCACCAGCAGCCTACGCTTCGGGCGGACAGTGGAAGAGACCCAGTACTTC. Translating it yields CTSSLRFGRTVEETQYF.

The rearrangement uses TRBV20-1 and TRBJ1-1; 8 positions match TRBD1. CDR3 length: 10 residues. Germline V lookup: CDR1 DFQATT, CDR2 SNEGSKA (reference sequence). With 5 bases clipped from V and 8 bases from J, the junction kept 1 base outside the gene matches. CDR3 residues: CSAQGAEAFF. The CDR3 DNA is TGCAGTGCTCAGGGGGCAGAAGCTTTCTTT.

The chain uses TRBV5-1 and TRBJ2-1; 7 bases are shared with TRBD1. Losses at the gene ends were 0 bases for V and 6 bases for J; bases not matched to a gene: 9. CDR1 is SGHRS and CDR2 is YFSETQ in the germline V gene. The CDR3 consists of 16 residues. The CDR3 loop is CASSLGSGGSGNEQFF. The DNA for the CDR3 is TGCGCCAGCAGCTTGGGGTCAGGGGGTAGTGGCAATGAGCAGTTCTTC.

V usage is TRBV5-5 and J usage is TRBJ1-2; possibly TRBD1 for D (5 bases). The CDR3 extends over 15 amino acids. Per the germline V gene, CDR1 is SGHKS and CDR2 is YYEKEE (reference sequence). Trimming took 4 bases from V and 3 from J, leaving 16 bases between them. CDR3 nucleotides: TGTGCCAGCAGCACGGAGCAGGGTAACCACTATGGCTACACCTTC. Translating gives CASSTEQGNHYGYTF.

A single count supports this clone. CDR3 loop: CASSLTGTNGYTF. CDR3 DNA: TGTGCCAGCAGCTTGACTGGGACAAATGGCTACACCTTC. This rearrangement joins TRBV5-4 to TRBJ1-2; a weak D match, TRBD1 (6 bases). Germline lookup yields CDR1 SGHNT and CDR2 YYREEE (reference sequence). This CDR3 is built from 13 residues. Trimming left V 1 base short and J 6 bases short, with 10 bases between.